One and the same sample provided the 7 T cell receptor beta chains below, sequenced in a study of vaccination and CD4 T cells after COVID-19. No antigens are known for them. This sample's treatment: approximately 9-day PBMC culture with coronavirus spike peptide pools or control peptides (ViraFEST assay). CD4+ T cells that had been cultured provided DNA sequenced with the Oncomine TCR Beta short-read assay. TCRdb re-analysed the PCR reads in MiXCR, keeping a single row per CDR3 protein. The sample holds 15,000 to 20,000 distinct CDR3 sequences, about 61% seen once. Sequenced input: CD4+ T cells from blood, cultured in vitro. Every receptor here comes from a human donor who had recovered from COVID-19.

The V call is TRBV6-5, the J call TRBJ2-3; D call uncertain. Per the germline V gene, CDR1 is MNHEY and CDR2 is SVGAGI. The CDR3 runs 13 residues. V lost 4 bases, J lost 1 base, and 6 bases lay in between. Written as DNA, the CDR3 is TGTGCCAGCAGTTCCCCAGGCACAGATACGCAGTATTTT. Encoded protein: CASSSPGTDTQYF.

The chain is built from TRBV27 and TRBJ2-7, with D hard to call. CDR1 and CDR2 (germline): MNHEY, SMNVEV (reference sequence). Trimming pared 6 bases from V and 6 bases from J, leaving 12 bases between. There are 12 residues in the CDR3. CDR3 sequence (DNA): TGTGCCAGCAGGCCTATTTGGGGCGAGCAGTACTTC. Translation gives CASRPIWGEQYF.

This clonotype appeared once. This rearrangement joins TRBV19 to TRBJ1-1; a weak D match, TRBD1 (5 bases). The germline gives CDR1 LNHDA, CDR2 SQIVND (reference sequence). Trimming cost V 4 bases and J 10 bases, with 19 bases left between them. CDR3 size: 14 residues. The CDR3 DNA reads TGTGCCAGTAGTAAGATTTGGGACCCAACCAGAGCTTTCTTT. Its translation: CASSKIWDPTRAFF. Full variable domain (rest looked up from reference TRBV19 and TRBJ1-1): DGGITQSPKYLFRKEGQNVTLSCEQNLNHDAMYWYRQDPGQGLRLIYYSQIVNDFQKGDIAEGYSVSREKKESFPLTVTSAQKNPTAFYLCASSKIWDPTRAFFGQGTRLTVV.

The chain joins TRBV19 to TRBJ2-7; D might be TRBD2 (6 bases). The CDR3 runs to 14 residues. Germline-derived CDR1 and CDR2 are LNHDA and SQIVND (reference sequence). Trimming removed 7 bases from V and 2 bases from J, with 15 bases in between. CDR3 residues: CASTTRGGTYEQYF. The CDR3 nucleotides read TGTGCCAGTACCACTCGGGGCGGGACCTACGAGCAGTACTTC.

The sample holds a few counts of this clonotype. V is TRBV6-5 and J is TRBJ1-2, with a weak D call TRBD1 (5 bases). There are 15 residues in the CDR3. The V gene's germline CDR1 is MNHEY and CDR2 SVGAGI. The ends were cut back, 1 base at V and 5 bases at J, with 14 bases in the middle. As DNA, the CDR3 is TGTGCCAGCAGTTACTTTGGGACTCACGGGTATGGCTACACCTTC. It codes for CASSYFGTHGYGYTF.

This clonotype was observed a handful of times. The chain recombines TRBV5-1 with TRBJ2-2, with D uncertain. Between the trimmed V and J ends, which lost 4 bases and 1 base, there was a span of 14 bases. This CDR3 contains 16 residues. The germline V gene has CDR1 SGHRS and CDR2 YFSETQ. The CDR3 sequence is CASSPNGQENTGELFF. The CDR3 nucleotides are TGCGCCAGCAGCCCCAACGGGCAGGAGAACACCGGGGAGCTGTTTTTT.

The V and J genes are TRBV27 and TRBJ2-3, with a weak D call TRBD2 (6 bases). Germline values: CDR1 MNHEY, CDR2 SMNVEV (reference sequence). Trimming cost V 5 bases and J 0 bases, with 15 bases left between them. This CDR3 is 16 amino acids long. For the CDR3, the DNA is TGTGCCAGCAGTACGCGCCGGGACTGGAGCACAGATACGCAGTATTTT. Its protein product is CASSTRRDWSTDTQYF.